Reported below is one T cell receptor beta chain. The antigen remains unidentified. The data are from a study of T cell clones after liver transplantation. Study background: As an antigen-independent comparator, third-party-reactive TCRbeta sequences came from pre-transplant mixed lymphocyte reactions. Subjects received no induction therapy and standard immunosuppression until randomization at 12-24 months post-transplant.

General study points: These preliminary findings come from unstandardized post-transplant sampling times. Post-transplant, graft-donor-reactive CD4 TCRbeta sequences in blood dropped significantly in most of the 8 subjects.

Measured with immunoSEQ multiplex PCR; TCRdb has only the in-frame clones, and not every one. The sample lists around 76,000 clones; approximately 80% were seen once. Germline CDR1 is MNHEY and CDR2 is SVGAGI. There are 14 residues in the CDR3. The V end was cut by 4 bases, the J end by 7 bases, with 13 bases between. The source was CD4+ T cells from blood, collected 12 months after liver transplant. This receptor was obtained from a human patient who received a liver transplant. Some T cells may trace back to the graft donor. The rearrangement uses TRBV6-5 and TRBJ1-4, with D perhaps TRBD1 (6 bases). CDR3 sequence reads: CASSLGGQSEKLFF. In DNA, the CDR3 is TGTGCCAGCAGTTTGGGGGGGCAGTCTGAAAAACTGTTTTTT.